Shown below are 8 T cell receptor beta chains from a single sample sequenced in a study of blood T cells in healthy people across ages. PCR was performed a second time for about 7 to 11 cycles using a sample-barcoded 5' primer and a J-beta primer mix. TCRdb reprocessed the 5' RACE reads with MiXCR, giving one entry per CDR3 protein. This sample carries 550,000 to 600,000 distinct CDR3 sequences, approximately 25% of them seen once, and the ten largest clones take less than 20%. The sequenced material came from blood. All receptors derive from an older woman in good health.

This clonotype has a handful of counts. The chain links TRBV5-1 to TRBJ2-2, with TRBD1 identical over 9 bases. The CDR3 runs to 17 residues. CDR1 and CDR2 from the germline V gene are SGHRS and YFSETQ. With V trimmed by 4 bases and J by 3 bases, 10 bases remained unmatched. This CDR3 is CASSPPDRGKYTGELFF. In DNA, the CDR3 is TGCGCCAGCAGCCCCCCGGACAGGGGCAAATACACCGGGGAGCTGTTTTTT.

This clonotype showed up just a few times. The chain recombines TRBV6-5 with TRBJ1-2; D possibly corresponds to TRBD1 (5 bases). The V and J ends lost 9 bases and 6 bases respectively, with 17 bases between them. The length of the CDR3 is 13 residues. Germline CDR1 and CDR2: MNHEY and SVGAGI. The DNA of the CDR3 is TGTGCCAGTTTTCAAGGCCGGGGGAATGGCTACACCTTC. Amino acid sequence: CASFQGRGNGYTF.

This clonotype was recorded a few times. The V and J genes are TRBV5-1 and TRBJ2-1; D uncertain. The germline gives CDR1 SGHRS, CDR2 YFSETQ. The V gene lost 0 bases and the J gene lost 3 bases, with 7 bases spanning the gap. This CDR3 has 14 amino acids. The CDR3 nucleotides are TGCGCCAGCAGCTTGGAAAGTGTCTACAATGAGCAGTTCTTC. Its protein is CASSLESVYNEQFF.

The J gene is TRBJ2-5, the V gene TRBV29-1; 10 nucleotides line up with TRBD2. The end of the DNA aligns better with TRBJ2-7, so the J call may be wrong. CDR3 length equals 12 residues. Germline CDR1 reads SQVTM; CDR2 reads ANQGSEA. Here the CDR3 reads CSVTSGDYEQYF. In nucleotides, the CDR3 is TGCAGCGTTACTAGCGGGGACTACGAGCAGTACTTC.

The chain uses TRBV3-1 and TRBJ2-4; 7 positions agree with TRBD1. This CDR3 comprises 19 residues. The V gene end was trimmed by 2 bases and the J gene end by 0 bases; junction bases not matched to a gene: 13. CDR1 is LGHDT and CDR2 is YNNKEL in the germline V gene (reference sequence). CDR3 coding DNA: TGTGCCAGCAGCCAAAGGGTGTCGACAGGGCCCCTAGCCAAAAACATTCAGTACTTC. Its protein is CASSQRVSTGPLAKNIQYF.

This clonotype has more than one count but fewer than ten. Germline and junction disagree at one end, which may indicate a read error. Here the CDR3 DNA reads TGTGCCAGCAGTTACTCACCCAGGGGCACAGATCCGCAGTATTTT. Residues: CASSYSPRGTDPQYF. This chain joins TRBV6-5 and TRBJ2-3; D may be TRBD1 (6 bases). Germline-derived CDR1 and CDR2 are MNHEY and SVGAGI. This CDR3 spans 15 amino acids.

This chain joins TRBV20-1 and TRBJ1-2; 10 nucleotides match TRBD1. Germline lookup yields CDR1 DFQATT and CDR2 SNEGSKA (reference sequence). V lost 1 base, J lost 3 bases, and 5 bases stayed unmatched. This CDR3 has 15 amino acids. CDR3 in DNA: TGCAGTGCTAGAGCTCCTGGACAGGGGGACTATGGCTACACCTTC. It translates to CSARAPGQGDYGYTF.

This clonotype was observed a handful of times. This chain connects TRBV5-1 to TRBJ2-3; D assignment may be TRBD1 or TRBD2 (6 bases each). CDR1 and CDR2 (germline): SGHRS, YFSETQ. Trimming pared 0 bases from V and 0 bases from J, leaving 11 bases between. The CDR3 consists of 16 residues. The CDR3 region is CASSLVGAGSTDTQYF. CDR3 in DNA: TGCGCCAGCAGCTTGGTGGGGGCGGGAAGCACAGATACGCAGTATTTT.